The text below deals with one TCR beta chain. Antigen specificity is unknown. Amplification used 60 Vbeta primers and 13 Jbeta primers. Repertoires were generated with immunoSEQ multiplex PCR, while TCRdb's copy carries only in-frame clones and drops some. In the table there are 100,000 to 150,000 clones, about 85% of which are singletons. This entry is derived from a study of cytomegalovirus exposure and HLA in healthy donors. Whole-study results and caveats: The authors later found HLA-associated TCR beta chains more clonally expanded than equally common others. Across HLA loci, a later analysis found differing TCR association rates, with DRB1 most and HLA-C fewest. In most subjects, TCR beta sequences reportedly gave accurate predictions of HLA-A and HLA-B alleles. Most sequenced TCRs were rare (though some public TCRs occurred in many donors).

V lost 5 bases to trimming and J lost 6 bases; unmatched junction nucleotides: 12. Germline V gene lookup returns CDR1 SSHAT and CDR2 FNYEAQ (reference sequence). The CDR3 loop spans 16 amino acids. The sequenced material came from PBMCs. This clonotype originated in a boy younger than 18 in good health and CMV-seronegative. V is TRBV7-7 and J is TRBJ1-4, with 7 positions matching TRBD1. DNA for the CDR3: TGTGCCAGCAGCCCTGAGGTGGGACAGTCATATGAAAAACTGTTTTTT. Amino acid sequence: CASSPEVGQSYEKLFF. The full variable domain, in which reference TRBV7-7 and TRBJ1-4 provide the parts outside the CDR3, is GAGVSQSPRYKVTKRGQDVTLRCDPISSHATLYWYQQALGQGPEFLTYFNYEAQPDKSGLPSDRFSAERPEGSISTLTIQRTEQRDSAMYRCASSPEVGQSYEKLFFGSGTQLSVL.